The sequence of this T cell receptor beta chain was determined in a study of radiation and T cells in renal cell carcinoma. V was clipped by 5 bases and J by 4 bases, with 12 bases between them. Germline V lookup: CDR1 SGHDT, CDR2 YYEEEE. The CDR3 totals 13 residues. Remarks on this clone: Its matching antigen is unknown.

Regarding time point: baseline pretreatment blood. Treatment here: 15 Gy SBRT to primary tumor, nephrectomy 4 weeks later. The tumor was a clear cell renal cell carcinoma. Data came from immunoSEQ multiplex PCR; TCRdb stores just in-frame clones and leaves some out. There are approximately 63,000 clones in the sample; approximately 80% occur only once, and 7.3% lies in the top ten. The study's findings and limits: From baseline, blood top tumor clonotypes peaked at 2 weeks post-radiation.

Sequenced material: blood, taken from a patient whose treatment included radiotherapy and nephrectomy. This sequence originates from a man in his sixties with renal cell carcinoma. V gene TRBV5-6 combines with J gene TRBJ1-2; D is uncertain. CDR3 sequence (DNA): TGTGCCAGCAGTGCCACAGAGATCTATGGCTACACCTTC. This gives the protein CASSATEIYGYTF.